This T cell receptor (beta chain) originates from a study of blood T cells in healthy people across ages. A sample-barcoded 5' primer and a J-beta primer mix were used in a second PCR of about 7 to 12 cycles. Via MiXCR, TCRdb re-called the 5' RACE reads, giving one row per CDR3 protein. This table holds around 1.7 million distinct CDR3 sequences, 25% to 30% found once. CDR3 size: 14 residues. Germline values: CDR1 SGHRS, CDR2 YFSETQ. This clonotype has at least ten counts. The junction shows a germline mismatch at one end, possibly a read error. The TCR originated in a woman aged 25 to 39 in good health. J is TRBJ2-1 and V is TRBV5-1, with D unresolved. The sequenced sample consisted of blood. The CDR3 nucleotides read TGTGCCAGCAGCTTAGAGAGCTCCTACAATGAGCAGTTCTTC. Its translation: CASSLESSYNEQFF. Variable domain in full (rest from reference TRBV5-1 and TRBJ2-1): KAGVTQTPRYLIKTRGQQVTLSCSPISGHRSVSWYQQTPGQGLQFLFEYFSETQRNKGNFPGRFSGRQFSNSRSEMNVSTLELGDSALYLCASSLESSYNEQFFGPGTRLTVL.